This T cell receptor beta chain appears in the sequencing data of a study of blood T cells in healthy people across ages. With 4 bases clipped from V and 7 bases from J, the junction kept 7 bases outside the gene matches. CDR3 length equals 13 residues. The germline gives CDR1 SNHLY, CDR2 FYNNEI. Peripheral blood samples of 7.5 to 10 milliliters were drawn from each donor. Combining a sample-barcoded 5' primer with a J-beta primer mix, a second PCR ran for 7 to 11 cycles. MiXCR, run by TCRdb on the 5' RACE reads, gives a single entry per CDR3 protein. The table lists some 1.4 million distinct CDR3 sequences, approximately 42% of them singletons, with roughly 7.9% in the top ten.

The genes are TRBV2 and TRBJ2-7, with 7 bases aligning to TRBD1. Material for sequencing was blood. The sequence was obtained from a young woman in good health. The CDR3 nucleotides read TGTGCCAGCAGTGGGGACAGCTACAATGAGCAGTACTTC. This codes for CASSGDSYNEQYF.